The T cell receptor (beta chain) described here comes from a study of blood T cell repertoires in COVID-19 (dated by TCRdb to 2019 to 2021). For context, the study as a whole: Samples covering the acute and convalescent phases of COVID-19 were provided by collaborators in the United States, Italy and Spain. The samples were drawn from two sources: the first 160 participants of the ongoing ImmuneRACE study, and 1,000 to 1,500 subjects contributed by 6 global collaborators. HLA class I and class II types, where available, came from metadata supplied by the sample provider rather than from assay-based typing. Nearly every sample came with metadata listing a de-identified subject ID, COVID-19 status, age in years and sex. The dataset comprised deeply sampled blood TCRbeta repertoires from subjects exposed to, actively infected with, or recovered from COVID-19. The material from the prospective study consisted of cDNA or gDNA derived from T cells, B-cell-depleted T cells, or PBMCs. A freely available public database, intended as a resource for researchers studying the immune response to SARS-CoV-2, is where the repertoires were released. The paper's findings and limits, for the study overall: The amount of clinical and demographic metadata varied by source and participant and was provided uncurated.

Whole blood was collected in K2EDTA tubes by collaborating institutions according to the institutions' own protocols. Collaborator samples were shipped for TCRbeta analysis as frozen whole blood, isolated PBMCs, or DNA extracted from either sample type. In its sample, this clone was seen once. Its antigen is unknown. Per-nucleotide qualities are absent, and no much larger clonotype sits a single base away. TCRbeta CDR3 regions were amplified from genomic DNA by means of the immunoSEQ Assay, a bias-controlled multiplex PCR. In the source study's methods: Within the assay, amplification of reference gene primers was used to estimate how many nucleated cells each sample contained. Sequence reads were collapsed and filtered to measure the absolute abundance of every unique TCRbeta CDR3 rearrangement. For each sample, productive Simpson clonality was calculated as the square root of Simpson's diversity index over productive rearrangements. Entries here come from immuneACCESS through TCRdb and include only in-frame sequences with V and J called. Some clones fail to appear in such tables; in the studies checked, an unresolved V gene covers under half of the shortfall, and the cause of the remainder is unknown. The V and J calls and clone size are taken from that table; D and trimming were inferred from the DNA. This sample gives nearly 110,000 clones in total; 70% to 85% of them show up just once. 14% of the sample lies in the top ten.

As encoded in the germline V gene, CDR1 is SNHLY while CDR2 is FYNNEI. The V and J ends are trimmed by 4 bases and 0 bases, leaving 8 bases between them. The CDR3 contains 14 residues, cysteine and phenylalanine counted. Here the CDR3 DNA is all that survives: 42 bases in frame from base 1. The V and J segments used are TRBV2 and TRBJ2-3; TRBD1 is perhaps the D gene, given 5 matching bases. This clonotype originated in a woman aged 55-75 years with acute or convalescent COVID-19. The specimen was peripheral blood. Here the CDR3 is given as CASSGTPSTDTQYF. The DNA sequence is given as TGTGCCAGCAGTGGGACACCGAGCACAGATACGCAGTATTTT.